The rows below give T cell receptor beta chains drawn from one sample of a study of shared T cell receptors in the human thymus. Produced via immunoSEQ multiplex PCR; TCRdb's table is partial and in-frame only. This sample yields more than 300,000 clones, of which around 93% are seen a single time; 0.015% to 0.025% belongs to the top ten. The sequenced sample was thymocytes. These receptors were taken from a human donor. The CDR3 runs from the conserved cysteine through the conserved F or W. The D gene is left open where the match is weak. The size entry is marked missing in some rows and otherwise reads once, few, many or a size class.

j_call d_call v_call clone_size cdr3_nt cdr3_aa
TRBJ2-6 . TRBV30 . TGTGCCTGGGACGTAGGCAGGGACCCTGGGGCCAACGTCCTGACTTTC CAWDVGRDPGANVLTF
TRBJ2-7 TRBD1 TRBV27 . TGTGCCAGCAGTTTAGTTCGTCCCAGGACAGGGATCGGCCCCTACGAGCAGTACTTC CASSLVRPRTGIGPYEQYF
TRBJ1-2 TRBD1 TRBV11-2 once TGTGCCAGCAGCTTAGATTCGCAAGGGGACAGGGGACCCGGCACCTTC CASSLDSQGDRGPGTF
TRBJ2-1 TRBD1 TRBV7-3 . TGTGCCAGCAGCTTAAGACAGGGGGCACACAATGAGCAGTTCTTC CASSLRQGAHNEQFF
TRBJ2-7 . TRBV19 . TGTGCCAGTAGCAGGACGGAACCGGGATCCTACGAGCAGTACTTC CASSRTEPGSYEQYF
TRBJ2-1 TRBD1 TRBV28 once TGTGCCAGCAGTTTCGAGACAGGGTCCGTCAGTCCCGAGCAGTTCTTC CASSFETGSVSPEQFF
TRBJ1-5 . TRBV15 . TGTGCCACCAGCAGCTGGCAGCTCAGTCAGCCCCAGCATTTT CATSSWQLSQPQHF
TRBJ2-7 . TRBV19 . TGTGCCAGTAAAGATCGCTACGAGTACGAGCAGTACTTC CASKDRYEYEQYF
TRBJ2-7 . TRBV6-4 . TGTGCCAGCAGTGGTCCGGGGAAGCCCTACGAGCAGTACTTC CASSGPGKPYEQYF
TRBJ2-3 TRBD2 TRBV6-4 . TGTGCCAGCAGTTACTCGACTAGCGGGAGGGCTAGCACAGATACGCAGTATTTT CASSYSTSGRASTDTQYF
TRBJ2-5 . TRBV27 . TGTGCCAGCAGTTTATGCGGGAGGGGACAGGGAGGTCAGGAGACCCAGTACTTC CASSLCGRGQGGQETQYF
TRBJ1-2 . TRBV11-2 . TGTGCCAGCATCACTGACAGCCTGGGAACCTTC CASITDSLGTF
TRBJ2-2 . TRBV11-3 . TGTGCCAGCAGTTCGGGATACGGGGAGCTGTTTTTT CASSSGYGELFF
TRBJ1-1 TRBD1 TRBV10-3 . TGTGCCATCACCTTTGGACAGGGGAACACTGAAGCTTTCTTT CAITFGQGNTEAFF
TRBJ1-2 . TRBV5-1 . TGCGCCAGCAGCTTGGCCTCGGCTAAACTACCAAATGGCTACACCTTC CASSLASAKLPNGYTF
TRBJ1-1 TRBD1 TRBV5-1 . TGCGCCAGCAGCTTGGGTGGACAGGGGAGCGACACTGAAGCTTTCTTT CASSLGGQGSDTEAFF
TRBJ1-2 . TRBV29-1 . TGCAGCGGTGAGGAAGAACAGGGTCTTAACTATGGCTACACCTTC CSGEEEQGLNYGYTF
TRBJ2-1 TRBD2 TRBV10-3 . TGTGCCATCAGTGGGGCCAGGGGGGGACTAGCGGGAAATGAGCAGTTCTTC CAISGARGGLAGNEQFF
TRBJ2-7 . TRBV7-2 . TGTGCCAGCAGCCGGACGTACGAGCAGTACTTC CASSRTYEQYF
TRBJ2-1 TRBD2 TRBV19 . TGTGCCAGTAGTGAGCTAGCGGGAGGGCGGACCTACAATGAGCAGTTCTTC CASSELAGGRTYNEQFF
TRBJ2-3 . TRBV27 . TGTGCCAGCAGTCTACCCGGAGATACGCAGTATTTT CASSLPGDTQYF
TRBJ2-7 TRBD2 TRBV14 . TGTGCCAGCAGCCAAGGGGTGTATACTAGCGGGAGTTACGAGCAGTACTTC CASSQGVYTSGSYEQYF